This is a list of T cell receptor beta chains from one sample in a study of T cell repertoires in cytomegalovirus infection. A single record per CDR3 protein comes from TCRdb applying MiXCR to the reads. The table includes 300,000 or so distinct CDR3 sequences, 20% to 30% detected once. The sample consisted of PBMCs. The receptors come from a human donor in good health (CMV status not recorded). Some clones in this sample may be carry-over from other donors' samples. Both conserved end residues are part of each CDR3. Fields, in order: V gene, clone size, J gene, D gene, CDR3 protein, CDR3 DNA. D genes are given only for firm matches. Size tells how often a clone was seen (once, few, many) or the class of an expanded clone, and some rows leave it out.

TRBV6-2/TRBV6-3,few,TRBJ2-5,TRBD1,CASSYSTGSGQETQYF,TGTGCCAGCAGTTACTCGACAGGGTCGGGGCAAGAGACCCAGTACTTC
TRBV4-1,.,TRBJ2-1,.,CASSHRSRDEQFF,TGCGCCAGCAGCCACCGAAGCCGGGATGAGCAGTTCTTC
TRBV7-6,many,TRBJ2-2,TRBD2,CASSLALLAGTTGELFF,TGTGCCAGCAGCTTAGCGCTTCTAGCGGGAACCACCGGGGAGCTGTTTTTT
TRBV4-1,few,TRBJ1-4,.,CASARVLNEKLFF,TGCGCCTCAGCCCGTGTTCTTAATGAAAAACTGTTTTTT
TRBV7-2,many,TRBJ2-5,TRBD1,CASSFRDSQETQYF,TGTGCCAGCAGCTTCCGGGACAGCCAAGAGACCCAGTACTTC
TRBV12-3/TRBV12-4,.,TRBJ2-1,TRBD1,CASSSWDRGSYNEQFF,TGTGCCAGCAGCTCCTGGGACAGGGGTTCCTACAATGAGCAGTTCTTC
TRBV7-6,many,TRBJ2-3,TRBD1,CASSSDRDVVFTDTQYF,TGTGCCAGCAGCTCAGACAGGGACGTGGTCTTCACAGATACGCAGTATTTT
TRBV7-2,.,TRBJ1-5,TRBD1,CASSLTGDDQPQHF,TGTGCCAGCAGCCTGACAGGGGATGATCAGCCCCAGCATTTT
TRBV20-1,few,TRBJ2-4,.,CSARDTAKNIQYF,TGCAGTGCTAGGGACACGGCCAAAAACATTCAGTACTTC
TRBV11-2,many,TRBJ2-5,.,CASSFSEYQETQYF,TGTGCCAGCAGCTTCTCAGAGTACCAAGAGACCCAGTACTTC
TRBV7-2,many,TRBJ2-1,.,CASSLANVRNEQFF,TGTGCCAGCAGCTTAGCGAATGTAAGAAATGAGCAGTTCTTC
TRBV29-1,few,TRBJ1-5,.,CSAGQDINQPQHF,TGCAGCGCGGGTCAGGATATCAATCAGCCCCAGCATTTT
TRBV15,.,TRBJ2-7,TRBD2,CATSPPRGVNEQYF,TGTGCCACCAGCCCGCCTCGGGGGGTCAACGAGCAGTACTTC
TRBV20-1,.,TRBJ2-7,TRBD1,CSGYGTVFSYEQYF,TGCAGTGGTTACGGGACAGTCTTCTCCTACGAGCAGTACTTC
TRBV14,.,TRBJ2-7,.,CASSQDNHRAEQYF,TGTGCCAGCAGCCAAGATAACCACCGCGCCGAGCAGTACTTC
TRBV6-2/TRBV6-3,few,TRBJ2-2,.,CASTTPGIGSMAGELFF,TGTGCCAGCACCACCCCGGGGATCGGATCGATGGCCGGGGAGCTGTTTTTT
TRBV28,few,TRBJ1-2,TRBD1,CASRDRGSSGYTF,TGTGCCAGCAGAGACAGGGGATCTAGTGGCTACACCTTC
TRBV10-3,many,TRBJ1-1,.,CAISLSGGANTEAFF,TGTGCCATCAGTCTCAGTGGAGGGGCTAACACTGAAGCTTTCTTT
TRBV18,.,TRBJ2-6,.,CASSPTASPGANVLTF,TGTGCCAGCTCCCCAACCGCCAGTCCTGGGGCCAACGTCCTGACTTTC
TRBV11-2,.,TRBJ2-2,.,CASSLTAGELFF,TGTGCCAGCAGCTTGACGGCCGGGGAGCTGTTTTTT
TRBV5-1,few,TRBJ2-7,.,CASSLDGGTGQYF,TGCGCCAGCAGCTTGGATGGGGGGACGGGGCAGTACTTC
TRBV28,few,TRBJ2-7,.,CASRQRTGGLFYGGYF,TGTGCCAGCAGGCAACGGACAGGAGGATTGTTCTACGGGGGGTACTTC
TRBV24-1,few,TRBJ2-2,.,CATSDLRGNTGELFF,TGTGCCACCAGTGATTTACGCGGGAACACCGGGGAGCTGTTTTTT
TRBV12-3/TRBV12-4,many,TRBJ1-5,.,CASSGVGGTAQPQHF,TGTGCCAGCAGTGGGGTCGGGGGGACCGCTCAGCCCCAGCATTTT
TRBV7-2,many,TRBJ2-2,.,CASSLARGPGELFF,TGTGCCAGCAGCTTAGCGCGGGGTCCCGGGGAGCTGTTTTTT
TRBV4-3,few,TRBJ1-4,.,CASSQEWGRLEKLFF,TGCGCCAGCAGCCAAGAGTGGGGGCGGTTGGAAAAACTGTTTTTT
TRBV5-1,few,TRBJ1-1,.,CASSYRTDLEAFF,TGCGCCAGCAGCTACCGGACAGACTTAGAAGCTTTCTTT
TRBV28,few,TRBJ1-5,TRBD1,CASSLRQGQGQPQHF,TGTGCCAGCAGTTTGAGACAGGGGCAAGGGCAGCCCCAGCATTTT
TRBV28,many,TRBJ1-2,.,CASSQTPGVYGYTF,TGTGCCAGCAGCCAAACGCCCGGGGTTTATGGCTACACCTTC